What follows are 8 T cell receptor beta chains derived from one specimen sequenced in a study of blood T cell repertoires in COVID-19. Here immunoSEQ multiplex PCR was the method, and the copy in TCRdb shows in-frame clones only, minus some. The sample has roughly 250,000 clones, 81% seen once; the top ten hold around 2.9%. The sample consisted of peripheral blood. Receptors were obtained from a woman aged 60-70 years with active or convalescent COVID-19.

The chain carries TRBV7-9 and TRBJ1-2, with 8 bases that match TRBD1. The CDR3 runs to 17 residues. The V gene end was trimmed by 5 bases and the J gene end by 1 base; junction bases not matched to a gene: 12. The germline V gene encodes CDR1 SEHNR and CDR2 FQNEAQ (reference sequence). The CDR3 spells CASSRGQGRGNNYGYTF. CDR3 in DNA: TGTGCCAGCAGCCGAGGACAGGGAAGGGGGAATAACTATGGCTACACCTTC. The entire variable domain, with the rest obtained from reference TRBV7-9 and TRBJ1-2, is as follows: DTGVSQNPRHKITKRGQNVTFRCDPISEHNRLYWYRQTLGQGPEFLTYFQNEAQLEKSRLLSDRFSAERPKGSFSTLEIQRTEQGDSAMYLCASSRGQGRGNNYGYTFGSGTRLTVV.

Points on this clone: In the same sample, other DNA sequences code for this CDR3. The gene calls are TRBV5-8 and TRBJ1-5; D not certain. This CDR3 region has 13 residues. The germline V gene encodes CDR1 SGHTS and CDR2 YDEGEE. Trimming removed 0 bases from V and 4 bases from J, with 5 bases in between. The CDR3 loop reads CASSLDRNQPQHF. In DNA form, the CDR3 reads TGTGCCAGCAGCTTGGACAGAAATCAGCCCCAGCATTTT.

The chain links TRBV11-2 to TRBJ2-7; D is perhaps TRBD2 (5 bases). Per the germline V gene, CDR1 is SGHAT and CDR2 is FQNNGV. Trimming removed 5 bases at V and 0 bases at J, with 23 bases between. There are 18 residues in the CDR3. In DNA form, the CDR3 reads TGTGCCAGCAGCCCGATAGGACGTGGGCGGAGGACCTCCTACGAGCAGTACTTC. It yields the protein CASSPIGRGRRTSYEQYF.

The V gene is TRBV10-2, the J gene TRBJ1-6, with a tentative D call TRBD1 (5 bases). Germline CDR1 is WSHSY and CDR2 is SAAADI. The CDR3 has 13 amino acids. V was trimmed by 5 bases and J by 9 bases, leaving 11 bases between them. CDR3 loop: CASSLLQVSPLHF. CDR3 in DNA: TGCGCCAGCAGTTTGCTACAGGTTTCACCCCTCCACTTT.

The rearrangement uses TRBV4-2 and TRBJ2-2, with 7 bases aligning to TRBD2. The CDR3 runs 17 residues. V was clipped by 0 bases and J by 4 bases; unmatched bases: 8. Germline CDR1 reads LGHNA; CDR2 reads YNFKEQ. The CDR3 reads CASSQDLPGGSTGELFF. The DNA for the CDR3 is TGTGCCAGCAGCCAAGATCTTCCCGGGGGGAGCACCGGGGAGCTGTTTTTT.

This clone was seen a few times. The chain links TRBV5-5 to TRBJ2-7; D remains unclear. Germline V gene data show CDR1 as SGHKS and CDR2 as YYEKEE (reference sequence). V shed 4 bases and J shed 4 bases, with 18 bases lying between them. CDR3 length: 15 amino acids. CDR3 amino acids: CASSLDGDQLYEQYF. CDR3 sequence (DNA): TGTGCCAGCAGCCTGGACGGAGATCAACTTTACGAGCAGTACTTC.

In its sample, this clone was seen once. The chain has TRBV12-5 and TRBJ2-5, with 9 bases lining up with TRBD2. Germline V gene sequence: CDR1 LGHNT, CDR2 FRNRAP. J gave up 4 bases and V 5 bases, and 14 bases lay outside the gene matches. The CDR3 consists of 17 residues. The CDR3 DNA reads TGTGCTAGTGGTCCCCGTGCGGGGGGGCTGAGAGGAGAGACCCAGTACTTC. It specifies CASGPRAGGLRGETQYF.

Note on this clone: Germline is not matched at one junction end, which may reflect a read error. The chain joins TRBV7-7 to TRBJ2-1; 11 bases agree with TRBD2. There are 16 residues in the CDR3. The V gene's germline CDR1 is SSHAT and CDR2 FNYEAQ (reference sequence). The CDR3 spells CASSLLLAGAPNEQFF. The CDR3 DNA follows: TGTGCTAGCAGCTTATTACTAGCGGGGGCCCCCAATGAGCAGTTCTTC.